Below, 9 T cell receptor beta chains from the same sample are listed, as sequenced in a study of CD8 T cells in Susac syndrome. RNA was extracted with the RNeasy kit, and a quantity of about 0.45 to 1 ug was reverse transcribed using random hexamers. Using its own MiXCR run on the immunoSEQ multiplex PCR reads, TCRdb lists one record per CDR3 protein. The sample comprises around 130,000 distinct CDR3 sequences, around 86% of which are singletons, and around 0.49% rests with the top ten. The sequenced material came from CD8+ T cells from PBMCs. These receptors all come from a human donor with multiple sclerosis.

The rearrangement joins TRBV27 to TRBJ1-5; TRBD1 is a possible D gene (6 bases). CDR3 length equals 14 residues. The germline gives CDR1 MNHEY, CDR2 SMNVEV (reference sequence). V was trimmed by 3 bases and J by 1 base, leaving 7 bases between them. The CDR3 sequence is CASSFTGSNQPQHF. CDR3 nucleotide sequence: TGTGCCAGCAGTTTCACAGGGAGCAATCAGCCCCAGCATTTT.

The J gene is TRBJ2-1, the V gene TRBV29-1; D gene unclear. The CDR3 runs to 11 residues. Trimming took 4 bases from V and 10 from J, leaving 11 bases between them. Germline lookup yields CDR1 SQVTM and CDR2 ANQGSEA. The CDR3 DNA is TGCAGCGTTGGGGTGGGCCCAGAGCAGTTCTTC. Residues: CSVGVGPEQFF.

The V gene is TRBV11-3, the J gene TRBJ1-1; a weak D match, TRBD1 (5 bases). Trimming stripped 0 bases from V and 0 bases from J, with 8 bases between. CDR3 size: 15 residues. Germline V CDR1 and CDR2: SGHNT, YENEEA. This CDR3 reads CASSLEGDLNTEAFF. The DNA of the CDR3 is TGTGCCAGCAGCTTAGAGGGGGACTTGAACACTGAAGCTTTCTTT.

V and J are TRBV11-2 and TRBJ1-4; D perhaps matches TRBD1 (6 bases). Germline V gene lookup returns CDR1 SGHAT and CDR2 FQNNGV. V lost 5 bases, J lost 5 bases, and 15 bases lay in between. The CDR3 runs 15 residues. CDR3 sequence reads: CASSPPGHANEKLFF. The CDR3 DNA follows: TGTGCCAGCAGCCCTCCGGGACACGCAAATGAAAAACTGTTTTTT.

This sequence joins TRBV10-3 and TRBJ1-1, with D possibly TRBD1 on 6 matching bases. V gave up 0 bases and J gave up 2 bases, with 19 bases separating them. The CDR3 has 18 amino acids. Germline CDR1 and CDR2: ENHRY and SYGVKD. The CDR3 loop is CAISESIVGGTLNTEAFF. The CDR3 DNA follows: TGTGCCATCAGTGAGTCGATCGTAGGTGGGACACTAAACACTGAAGCTTTCTTT.

The V and J genes are TRBV19 and TRBJ2-3, with D hard to call. Trimming took off 1 base at V and 2 bases at J, with 13 bases between the two ends. The CDR3 has 16 residues. CDR1 and CDR2 from the germline V gene are LNHDA and SQIVND (reference sequence). The CDR3 region has the DNA TGTGCCAGTAGTATAGGTTTGACTGGTGCCACAGATACGCAGTATTTT. It is translated as CASSIGLTGATDTQYF.

The chain's CDR3 is CASRQGRGYTF. The CDR3 nucleotides are TGTGCCAGCCGACAGGGTCGAGGCTACACCTTC. The chain employs TRBV6-5 and TRBJ1-2; 7 bases agree with TRBD1. There are 11 residues in the CDR3. V was pared by 8 bases and J by 8 bases, with 5 bases of the junction left unmatched. Germline values: CDR1 MNHEY, CDR2 SVGAGI.

The chain is built from TRBV29-1 and TRBJ1-2, with D possibly matching TRBD1 (6 bases). The ends were cut back, 5 bases at V and 8 bases at J, with 30 bases in the middle. Germline assignment: CDR1 SQVTM and CDR2 ANQGSEA. The CDR3 consists of 17 residues. The CDR3 bases are TGCAGCGTTTTCGGTTTCCCCAGCTTTAAACAACAGGGAGGCTACACCTTC. Translating gives CSVFGFPSFKQQGGYTF.

V is TRBV2 and J is TRBJ1-2; TRBD1 aligns across 7 bases. The CDR3 sequence is 14 residues long. Germline-derived CDR1 and CDR2 are SNHLY and FYNNEI. With V trimmed by 3 bases and J by 4 bases, 5 bases remained unmatched. CDR3 in DNA: TGTGCCAGCAGTGATAGGGGGCTGGTCTATGGCTACACCTTC. Amino acids: CASSDRGLVYGYTF.